This T cell receptor beta chain was identified during a study of response to subunit inactivated influenza vaccine. This CDR3 has 12 amino acids. Trimming pared 8 bases from V and 0 bases from J, leaving 11 bases between. CDR1 GTSNPN and CDR2 SVGIG come from the germline V gene (reference sequence). TCRdb itself ran the RT-PCR reads through MiXCR, one entry per CDR3 protein. The sample lists 600,000 to 850,000 distinct CDR3 sequences; 14% were seen once. Ten or more counts support this clonotype. This chain joins TRBV30 and TRBJ2-7, with D perhaps TRBD1 or TRBD2 (5 bases each). The sequenced sample was PBMCs from blood, obtained around 14 days before vaccination. This receptor was identified in a man aged 50 to 59 who received an inactivated influenza vaccine. The CDR3 DNA reads TGTGCCGGGGGTAGGTCCTCCTACGAGCAGTACTTC. Its protein product is CAGGRSSYEQYF.